This T cell receptor beta chain was captured in a study of regulatory T cells in long-lasting Graves disease. Study-wide results and caveats: Persistent disease samples used TRBV28, TRBJ1-2 and TRBJ2-5 preferentially.

Only a few counts were recorded for this clonotype. No antigen is known for it. Time point: newly diagnosed GD, antithyroid drugs for less than 3 months. Preparation of the TCR library used RNA extracted from PBMCs. Staff took around 8.6 milliliters of peripheral blood and put it into EDTA tubes. In building TCR beta libraries, iRepertoire HTBI primers were used together with Arm-PCR of CDR3 regions. TCRdb passed the multiplex PCR reads through MiXCR, listing each CDR3 protein once. The sample lists more than 300,000 distinct CDR3 sequences, 12% occurring once. Per the germline V gene, CDR1 is SGHTS and CDR2 is YDEGEE. V gave up 2 bases and J gave up 0 bases, with 9 bases separating them. The CDR3 runs 15 residues. The data also belong to a second study, concerning T cells in Graves' hyperthyroidism and ophthalmopathy. According to that study: A model of 13 V-J features distinguished ophthalmopathy from stable hyperthyroidism.

V and J are TRBV5-8 and TRBJ1-3, with D uncertain. The TCR was taken from a woman between 18 and 29 years old with Graves disease. The material sequenced was peripheral blood mononuclear cells (PBMCs), taken at new diagnosis, from a patient treated with antithyroid drugs. The CDR3 region has the DNA TGTGCCAGCAGCTTCGGATTGAGCTCTGGAAACACCATATATTTT. Translation: CASSFGLSSGNTIYF.